A selection of T cell receptor beta chains follows, all from one sample in a study of blood T cell repertoires in COVID-19. The protocol was immunoSEQ multiplex PCR, while the TCRdb copy is restricted to in-frame clones and leaves out a portion. The sample includes roughly 670,000 clones, about 87% of them seen just once. The material sequenced was peripheral blood. These receptors all stem from a young woman with acute or convalescent COVID-19. Each CDR3 is given with its conserved first and last residue. The order of the fields is D gene, clone size, V gene, J gene, CDR3 protein, CDR3 DNA. A D gene is named only where the DNA matches it firmly. Clone size is shown for a subset of rows, as once, few, many or a class of expanded clone.

-	-	TRBV20-1	TRBJ2-2	CSRGYGERFF	TGCAGCCGGGGTTACGGGGAGCGCTTTTTT
-	-	TRBV6-2/TRBV6-3	TRBJ1-2	CASSYEAVWRYGYTF	TGTGCCAGCAGTTACGAGGCAGTGTGGAGATATGGCTACACCTTC
TRBD1	-	TRBV25-1	TRBJ2-2	CASSEPRQGAPGELFF	TGTGCCAGCAGTGAACCCAGACAGGGGGCTCCCGGGGAGCTGTTTTTT
TRBD2	-	TRBV5-6	TRBJ2-5	CASSPWAGGLVRTQYF	TGTGCCAGCAGCCCCTGGGCGGGGGGGCTCGTCCGGACCCAGTACTTC
TRBD1	few	TRBV19	TRBJ1-2	CASSIPSDRFGSSYTF	TGTGCCAGTAGTATACCCTCGGACAGGTTCGGGAGCAGCTACACCTTC
TRBD2	-	TRBV6-5	TRBJ2-3	CASSWATSGGTDTQYF	TGTGCCAGCAGTTGGGCGACTAGCGGGGGCACAGATACGCAGTATTTT
-	-	TRBV25-1	TRBJ2-7	CASSFQGGAYEQYF	TGTGCCAGCAGTTTTCAGGGGGGCGCCTACGAGCAGTACTTC
TRBD1	-	TRBV13	TRBJ1-1	CASSTGQVNTEAFF	TGTGCCAGCAGCACCGGACAGGTGAACACTGAAGCTTTCTTT
TRBD1	once	TRBV10-3	TRBJ2-2	CAITPGQATGELFF	TGTGCCATCACCCCGGGACAGGCCACCGGGGAGCTGTTTTTT
-	once	TRBV30	TRBJ1-2	CAWTLGQNYGYTF	TGTGCCTGGACCTTGGGACAAAACTATGGCTACACCTTC
-	-	TRBV6-4	TRBJ2-3	CASSPRTTDTQYF	TGTGCCAGCTCTCCGAGAACCACAGATACGCAGTATTTT
-	-	TRBV6-1	TRBJ1-2	CASSEPGDQYGYTF	TGTGCCAGCAGTGAACCCGGAGACCAATATGGCTACACCTTC
-	-	TRBV4-3	TRBJ2-1	CASSLRGETYNEQFF	TGCGCCAGCAGCCTCCGCGGGGAAACCTACAATGAGCAGTTCTTC
TRBD2	few	TRBV4-1	TRBJ2-7	CASSQDQTGGSYEQYF	TGCGCCAGCAGCCAAGATCAGACGGGGGGGTCTTACGAGCAGTACTTC
-	-	TRBV15	TRBJ1-1	CATSSEPPRWSRTEAFF	TGTGCCACCAGCAGCGAACCGCCGAGGTGGTCTCGGACTGAAGCTTTCTTT
-	-	TRBV5-1	TRBJ2-7	CASSRGWTYEQYF	TGCGCCAGTTCGAGGGGGTGGACCTACGAGCAGTACTTC
TRBD1	few	TRBV28	TRBJ2-1	CASSFRGPDEQFF	TGTGCCAGCAGTTTCAGGGGGCCGGATGAGCAGTTCTTC
-	-	TRBV7-9	TRBJ2-7	CASSPRDSEQYF	TGTGCCAGCAGCCCCCGTGACTCCGAGCAGTACTTC
TRBD1	-	TRBV4-3	TRBJ1-2	CASSRTGGGGGYTF	TGCGCCAGCAGCCGGACAGGGGGCGGAGGGGGCTACACCTTC
-	-	TRBV24-1	TRBJ1-2	CATRPLTSGNGYTF	TGTGCCACAAGGCCCTTAACCTCCGGGAATGGCTACACCTTC
TRBD1	few	TRBV29-1	TRBJ1-1	CSVEVTGGFHTEAFF	TGCAGCGTTGAAGTGACAGGGGGCTTTCACACTGAAGCTTTCTTT
TRBD2	-	TRBV11-1	TRBJ2-1	CASSLRLAGGYNEQFF	TGTGCCAGCAGCTTAAGACTAGCGGGGGGCTACAATGAGCAGTTCTTC
-	once	TRBV5-5	TRBJ2-7	CASSVRDINSYEQYF	TGTGCCAGCAGCGTCCGGGACATAAATTCCTACGAGCAGTACTTC
TRBD1	-	TRBV3-1/TRBV3-2	TRBJ1-5	CASSQDRGQGNQPQHF	TGTGCCAGCAGCCAAGATCGGGGACAGGGTAACCAGCCCCAGCATTTT
TRBD1	-	TRBV7-2	TRBJ1-1	CASSWDRMNTEAFF	TGTGCCAGCAGCTGGGACAGGATGAACACTGAAGCTTTCTTT
-	-	TRBV5-1	TRBJ2-2	CASSGITGTAGELFF	TGCGCCAGCAGCGGCATAACAGGGACGGCCGGGGAGCTGTTTTTT
-	-	TRBV5-5	TRBJ2-3	CASSSDGFGTDTQYF	TGTGCCAGCAGCTCAGACGGGTTTGGCACAGATACGCAGTATTTT
-	-	TRBV5-1	TRBJ1-1	CASSLTRSLGVMNTEAFF	TGCGCCAGCAGCTTGACCCGTTCCTTAGGGGTGATGAACACTGAAGCTTTCTTT
-	-	TRBV11-2	TRBJ2-1	CASKFSGAAEEQFF	TGTGCCAGCAAGTTTTCAGGGGCCGCCGAGGAGCAGTTCTTC
TRBD1	-	TRBV6-4	TRBJ2-1	CASRGTGGLGEQFF	TGTGCCAGCCGGGGGACAGGGGGACTGGGGGAGCAGTTCTTC
TRBD1	-	TRBV30	TRBJ2-7	CAWSSGRGRHEQYF	TGTGCCTGGAGTAGCGGCAGGGGGCGGCACGAGCAGTACTTC
-	-	TRBV30	TRBJ1-5	CAWSVEGNQPQHF	TGTGCCTGGAGTGTGGAGGGGAATCAGCCCCAGCATTTT
-	-	TRBV19	TRBJ2-1	CASSMTPTRYNEQFF	TGTGCCAGTAGTATGACACCCACTAGGTACAATGAGCAGTTCTTC
-	-	TRBV5-1	TRBJ2-5	CASSSSRGNQETQYF	TGCGCCAGCAGCTCCAGCAGGGGAAACCAAGAGACCCAGTACTTC
-	-	TRBV4-2	TRBJ1-5	CASSPDIGSDSQHF	TGTGCCAGCAGCCCCGACATAGGTTCGGATTCCCAGCATTTT
TRBD1	-	TRBV7-6	TRBJ1-2	CASSSLGQGIGDGYTF	TGTGCCAGCAGCTCCCTTGGACAGGGGATAGGGGATGGCTACACCTTC
TRBD1	once	TRBV12-3/TRBV12-4	TRBJ1-1	CASSQPGGTEAFF	TGTGCCAGCAGCCAGCCAGGGGGCACTGAAGCTTTCTTT
-	-	TRBV5-1	TRBJ2-7	CASSLQGTYEQYF	TGCGCCAGCAGCTTGCAGGGGACCTACGAGCAGTACTTC
TRBD1	once	TRBV5-5	TRBJ1-5	CASSRTGSNQPQHF	TGTGCCAGCAGCCGGACAGGCAGCAATCAGCCCCAGCATTTT
TRBD1	-	TRBV7-3	TRBJ1-2	CASSPRTGTNYGYTF	TGTGCCAGCAGCCCCCGGACAGGGACTAACTATGGCTACACCTTC
TRBD1	-	TRBV19	TRBJ1-1	CASSMGAGGSNTEAFF	TGTGCCAGTAGTATGGGTGCAGGGGGCTCGAACACTGAAGCTTTCTTT
-	-	TRBV7-9	TRBJ1-2	CASSTRGGDYGYTF	TGTGCCAGCAGCACCAGAGGTGGTGACTATGGCTACACCTTC
TRBD1	once	TRBV5-1	TRBJ1-6	CASSLDGDRGSPLHF	TGCGCCAGCAGCTTGGACGGGGACAGGGGTTCACCCCTCCACTTT
TRBD2	-	TRBV5-4	TRBJ2-3	CASRARGTDTQYF	TGTGCCAGCAGGGCGCGGGGGACAGATACGCAGTATTTT
-	-	TRBV4-1	TRBJ2-2	CASSQEVSVGGELFF	TGCGCCAGCAGCCAAGAGGTTAGCGTAGGAGGGGAGCTGTTTTTT
TRBD1	-	TRBV4-3	TRBJ1-1	CASSHYRGEAFF	TGCGCCAGCAGCCACTACAGGGGAGAAGCTTTCTTT
-	-	TRBV4-1	TRBJ1-2	CASSQGPGPNYGYTF	TGCGCCAGCAGCCAAGGTCCAGGGCCAAACTATGGCTACACCTTC
-	-	TRBV5-4	TRBJ1-2	CASSTRTDGYGYTF	TGTGCCAGCAGCACAAGGACAGACGGATATGGCTACACCTTC
-	-	TRBV4-3	TRBJ1-6	CASSQAGTPNSPLHF	TGCGCCAGCAGCCAAGCCGGGACACCAAATTCACCCCTCCACTTT